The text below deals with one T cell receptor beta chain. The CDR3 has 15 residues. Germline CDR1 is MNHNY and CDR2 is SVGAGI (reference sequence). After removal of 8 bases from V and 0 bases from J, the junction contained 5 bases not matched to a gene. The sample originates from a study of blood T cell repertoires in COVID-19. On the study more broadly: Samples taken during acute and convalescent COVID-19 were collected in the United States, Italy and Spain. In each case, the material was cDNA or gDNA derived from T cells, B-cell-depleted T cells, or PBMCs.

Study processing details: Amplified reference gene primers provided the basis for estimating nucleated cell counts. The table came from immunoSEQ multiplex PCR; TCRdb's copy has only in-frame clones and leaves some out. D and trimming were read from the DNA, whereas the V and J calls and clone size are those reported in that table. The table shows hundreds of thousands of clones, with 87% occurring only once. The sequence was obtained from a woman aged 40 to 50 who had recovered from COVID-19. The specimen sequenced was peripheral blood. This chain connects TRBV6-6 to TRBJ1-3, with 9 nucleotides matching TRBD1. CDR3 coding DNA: TGTGCCAGCCGAAGGACAGGGGACTCTGGAAACACCATATATTTT. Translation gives CASRRTGDSGNTIYF.